Listed below are T cell receptor beta chains from one sample, sequenced in a study of technical replicates of blood from several donors. Clones were sequenced by immunoSEQ multiplex PCR, and TCRdb holds only the in-frame ones, with some missing. The sample shows about 67,000 clones, roughly 98% of them seen only once. Sequenced: T cells isolated from PBMCs. These receptors were taken from a human donor in good health. Each CDR3 is given with its conserved first and last residue.

J gene | V gene | CDR3 protein
TRBJ2-2 | TRBV4-1 | CASSQEPIAGGNTGELFF
TRBJ2-5 | TRBV25-1 | CASSDGAAGETQYF
TRBJ2-4 | TRBV5-6 | CASSSYPGGTKNIQYF
TRBJ1-2 | TRBV5-6 | CASLVGVRGGYTF
TRBJ1-6 | TRBV5-1 | CASSAGTGGNSPLHF
TRBJ2-4 | TRBV6-1 | CASSPQGSFQNIQYF
TRBJ2-2 | TRBV18 | CASSRTARGVNTGELFF
TRBJ1-2 | TRBV4-1 | CASSHSLQTSDPGYGYTF
TRBJ2-5 | TRBV30 | CAWSVAGGLETQYF
TRBJ1-2 | TRBV2 | CASSDPGSVGYTF
TRBJ2-2 | TRBV5-6 | CASSWEIFKGEGTGELFF
TRBJ1-3 | TRBV6-1 | CASREMTREAGNTIYF
TRBJ1-3 | TRBV9 | CASSVTPDSSSRNTIYF
TRBJ2-3 | TRBV30 | CARDLGGTSDTQYF
TRBJ2-5 | TRBV7-8 | CASSFRGAGGETQYF
TRBJ1-1 | TRBV19 | CASSLRTRSSNTEAFF
TRBJ2-7 | TRBV7-2 | CASSSAGTVYEQYF
TRBJ1-3 | TRBV6-1 | CASILSTGGRNTIYF
TRBJ2-4 | TRBV27 | CASSPYRGTGAKTIQYF
TRBJ2-1 | TRBV14 | CASSPQGASGRAINEQFF
TRBJ1-5 | TRBV28 | CASRRRQGLGNQPQHF
TRBJ2-1 | TRBV5-1 | CASSRGQDSYNEQFF
TRBJ1-1 | TRBV6-5 | CASTGHHTEAFF
TRBJ2-2 | TRBV2 | CASSENAGANTGELFF
TRBJ2-7 | TRBV5-6 | CASSSTAGTYEQYF
TRBJ1-1 | TRBV4-1 | CASSQPRSGNTEAFF
TRBJ2-1 | TRBV4-2 | CASSQRSGGVYNEQFF
TRBJ2-1 | TRBV7-9 | CASSLGGTGANEQFF
TRBJ1-1 | TRBV11-3 | CASSFTGYTEAFF
TRBJ1-1 | TRBV4-1 | CASSPHGAGVSEAFF
TRBJ2-3 | TRBV27 | CASSYRGPSTDTQYF
TRBJ1-2 | TRBV7-9 | CASSLRDIRNYGYTF
TRBJ1-5 | TRBV5-1 | CASSLAGQSYQPQHF
TRBJ2-7 | TRBV28 | CASSPNYEQYF
TRBJ2-7 | TRBV7-8 | CASSPNRGEQYF
TRBJ2-2 | TRBV19 | CASSWDIGVPGELFF
TRBJ2-2 | TRBV7-3 | CASSLRAHANTGELFF
TRBJ1-2 | TRBV5-1 | CASRGPGETVYTF
TRBJ1-2 | TRBV7-9 | CASGLRMDYGYTF
TRBJ2-1 | TRBV27 | CASSSTGPYNEQFF
TRBJ2-1 | TRBV19 | CASSTPPTSGGYNEQFF
TRBJ2-7 | TRBV30 | CAWTGVDEQYF
TRBJ2-7 | TRBV5-4 | CASTSQRGSSYEQYF
TRBJ2-3 | TRBV5-1 | CASSYGQYTDTQYF
TRBJ2-1 | TRBV7-2 | CASSFGPRGGEQFF
TRBJ1-5 | TRBV7-9 | CASSRAAGRRHF
TRBJ1-1 | TRBV7-6 | CASSKYNMNTEAFF
TRBJ2-2 | TRBV5-1 | CASSQIAGTGELFF
TRBJ2-7 | TRBV28 | CASSFGQAHSYEQYF
TRBJ1-2 | TRBV7-9 | CASSSNHRDRGSGYTF
TRBJ2-2 | TRBV10-1 | CASRLRLDTGELFF
TRBJ2-7 | TRBV29-1 | CSVLLQGNEQYF
TRBJ2-7 | TRBV11-2 | CASSLFTGSPLYEQYF